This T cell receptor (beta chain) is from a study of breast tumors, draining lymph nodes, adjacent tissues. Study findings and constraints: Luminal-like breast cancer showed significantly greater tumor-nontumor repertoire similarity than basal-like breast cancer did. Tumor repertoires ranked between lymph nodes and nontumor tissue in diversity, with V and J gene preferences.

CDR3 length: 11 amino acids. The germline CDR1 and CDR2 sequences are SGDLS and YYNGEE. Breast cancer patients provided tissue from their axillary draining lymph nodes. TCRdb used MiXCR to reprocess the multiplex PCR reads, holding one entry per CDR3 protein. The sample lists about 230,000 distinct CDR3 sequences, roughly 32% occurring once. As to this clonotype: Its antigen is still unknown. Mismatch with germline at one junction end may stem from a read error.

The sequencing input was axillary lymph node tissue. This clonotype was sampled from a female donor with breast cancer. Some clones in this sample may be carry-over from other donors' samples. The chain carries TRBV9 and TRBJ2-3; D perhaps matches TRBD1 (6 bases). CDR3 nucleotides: TGTGCCAGCAGCGAGGGGGATAAGCAGTATTTT. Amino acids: CASSEGDKQYF.